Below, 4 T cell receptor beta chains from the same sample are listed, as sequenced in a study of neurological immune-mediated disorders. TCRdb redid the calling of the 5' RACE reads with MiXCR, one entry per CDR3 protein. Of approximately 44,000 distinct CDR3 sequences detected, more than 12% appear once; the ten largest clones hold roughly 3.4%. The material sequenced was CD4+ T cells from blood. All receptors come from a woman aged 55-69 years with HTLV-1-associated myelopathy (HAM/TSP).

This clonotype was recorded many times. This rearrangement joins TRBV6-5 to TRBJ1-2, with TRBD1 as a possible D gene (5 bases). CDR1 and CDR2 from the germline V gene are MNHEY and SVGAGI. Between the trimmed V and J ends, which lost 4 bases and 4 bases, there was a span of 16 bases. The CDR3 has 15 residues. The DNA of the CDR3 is TGTGCCAGCAGTTTGGGGGGGGTTACGGGCTATGGCTACACCTTC. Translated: CASSLGGVTGYGYTF.

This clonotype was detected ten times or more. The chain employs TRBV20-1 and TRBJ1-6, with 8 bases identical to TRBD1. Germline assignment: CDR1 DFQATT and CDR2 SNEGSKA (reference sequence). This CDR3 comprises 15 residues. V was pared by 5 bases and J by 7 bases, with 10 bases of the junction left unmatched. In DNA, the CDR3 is TGCAGTGCTCAGGGGGCAGCGGGTATGAATTCACCCCTCCACTTT. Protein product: CSAQGAAGMNSPLHF.

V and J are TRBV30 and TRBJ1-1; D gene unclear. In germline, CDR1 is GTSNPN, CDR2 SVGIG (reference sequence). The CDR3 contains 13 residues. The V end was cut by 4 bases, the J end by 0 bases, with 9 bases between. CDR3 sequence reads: CAWTRILNTEAFF. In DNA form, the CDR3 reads TGTGCCTGGACTCGGATTTTGAACACTGAAGCTTTCTTT.

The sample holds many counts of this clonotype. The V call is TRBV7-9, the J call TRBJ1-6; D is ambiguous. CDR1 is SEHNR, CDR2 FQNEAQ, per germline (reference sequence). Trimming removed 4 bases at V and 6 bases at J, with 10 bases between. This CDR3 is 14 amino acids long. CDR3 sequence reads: CASSSDLRNSPLHF. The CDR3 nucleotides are TGTGCCAGCAGCTCGGACCTGCGTAATTCACCCCTCCACTTT. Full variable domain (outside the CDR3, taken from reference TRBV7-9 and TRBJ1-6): DTGVSQNPRHKITKRGQNVTFRCDPISEHNRLYWYRQTLGQGPEFLTYFQNEAQLEKSRLLSDRFSAERPKGSFSTLEIQRTEQGDSAMYLCASSSDLRNSPLHFGNGTRLTVT.